The rows below give T cell receptor beta chains drawn from one sample of a study of cytomegalovirus exposure and HLA in healthy donors. Assay: immunoSEQ multiplex PCR; the TCRdb copy retains only in-frame clones and omits some. The sample consists of hundreds of thousands of clones, around 86% of them appearing once. The sequencing sample was made of PBMCs. These receptors originate from a young woman in good health and CMV-seropositive. The CDR3 runs from the conserved cysteine through the conserved F or W. Each record gives: D gene, V gene, J gene, clone size, CDR3 protein. The D gene is left open where the match is weak. Only part of the rows carry a size: once, few, many, or a class if the clone is expanded.

D gene: -; V gene: TRBV5-4; J gene: TRBJ1-4; clone size: -; CDR3 protein: CASSFDEAEKLFF
D gene: -; V gene: TRBV11-2; J gene: TRBJ2-1; clone size: -; CDR3 protein: CASSRGEGVNEQFF
D gene: -; V gene: TRBV27; J gene: TRBJ2-7; clone size: -; CDR3 protein: CASSLHTNSYEQYF
D gene: -; V gene: TRBV27; J gene: TRBJ2-7; clone size: -; CDR3 protein: CASAYQRGTYEQYF
D gene: -; V gene: TRBV7-2; J gene: TRBJ2-3; clone size: -; CDR3 protein: CASSPGVDSTDTQYF
D gene: -; V gene: TRBV4-1; J gene: TRBJ1-5; clone size: few; CDR3 protein: CASSLQARGNQPQHF
D gene: -; V gene: TRBV7-9; J gene: TRBJ2-5; clone size: -; CDR3 protein: CASSPRTKHRTQYF
D gene: -; V gene: TRBV28; J gene: TRBJ1-5; clone size: -; CDR3 protein: CASTPGRKLAQPQHF
D gene: TRBD2; V gene: TRBV5-1; J gene: TRBJ2-1; clone size: -; CDR3 protein: CASSLGSGGYNEQFF
D gene: -; V gene: TRBV4-1; J gene: TRBJ1-5; clone size: -; CDR3 protein: CASSQGLGGDQPQHF
D gene: -; V gene: TRBV27; J gene: TRBJ2-7; clone size: -; CDR3 protein: CASSRSRGTSRYEQYF
D gene: -; V gene: TRBV28; J gene: TRBJ1-2; clone size: -; CDR3 protein: CASSPGGGNYGYTF